Each of the 10 T cell receptor beta chains below was sequenced from the same sample in a study of CD8 T cells in ankylosing spondylitis. TCRdb redid the calling of the 5' RACE reads with MiXCR, one entry per CDR3 protein. The top ten hold around 2.6% of the sample, which has fewer than 250,000 distinct CDR3 sequences, roughly 10% seen once. The sample consisted of blood, either unsorted or a sorted T cell fraction (not recorded which). The receptors were sampled from a male donor with ankylosing spondylitis or in good health (not recorded which).

This clonotype was recorded many times. The rearrangement uses TRBV20-1 and TRBJ2-5; 13 bases line up with TRBD2. Germline CDR1 DFQATT, CDR2 SNEGSKA (reference sequence). The CDR3 runs to 17 residues. V trimming: 6 bases; J trimming: 5 bases; junction bases outside the gene matches: 15. CDR3: CSAPPGLAGFGGETQYF. The CDR3, as DNA: TGCAGTGCACCACCGGGACTAGCGGGGTTCGGCGGGGAGACCCAGTACTTC.

The gene calls are TRBV20-1 and TRBJ2-5; 8 bases are shared with TRBD2. Trimming cost V 0 bases and J 5 bases; bases outside gene matches: 5. Germline V gene lookup returns CDR1 DFQATT and CDR2 SNEGSKA (reference sequence). The CDR3 runs 14 residues. The CDR3: CSAREPGGGETQYF. In DNA, the CDR3 is TGCAGTGCTAGAGAACCCGGGGGGGGCGAGACCCAGTACTTC.

This clonotype was observed a few times. The J gene is TRBJ1-1, the V gene TRBV19; 9 bases match TRBD1. The CDR3 spans 14 residues. Germline-derived CDR1 and CDR2 are LNHDA and SQIVND (reference sequence). The J segment lost 6 bases and the V segment lost 6 bases, leaving 8 bases of the junction unmatched. CDR3 amino acids: CASSWGQGRPEAFF. The CDR3 DNA follows: TGTGCCAGTAGCTGGGGACAGGGTCGCCCTGAAGCTTTCTTT.

This clonotype showed up many times. The chain has TRBV10-3 and TRBJ2-2, with 10 nucleotides matching TRBD1. The germline CDR1 and CDR2 sequences are ENHRY and SYGVKD. This CDR3 spans 16 amino acids. Unmatched junction bases numbered 10, after V lost 8 bases and J lost 4 bases. The CDR3 DNA reads TGTGCCATCGGGGGACAGGGGTCCCCGTTCACCGGGGAGCTGTTTTTT. Residues: CAIGGQGSPFTGELFF.

In this sample, this clonotype turned up a few times. The chain couples TRBV6-1 to TRBJ2-6; weak D call: TRBD1 (5 bases). CDR1 and CDR2 from the germline V gene are MNHNS and SASEGT. This CDR3 has 17 amino acids. Trimming removed 8 bases at V and 3 bases at J, with 20 bases between. DNA for the CDR3: TGTGCCAGCTCCGCAGCAGGGCTGAAGAGTGGGGCCAACGTCCTGACTTTC. Amino acids: CASSAAGLKSGANVLTF.

This clonotype was observed at least ten times. The chain carries TRBV20-1 and TRBJ2-3, with 13 bases matching TRBD2. Germline V gives CDR1 DFQATT, CDR2 SNEGSKA (reference sequence). The V and J ends lost 0 bases and 4 bases, in that order; junction bases with no gene match: 7. There are 17 residues in the CDR3. The CDR3 DNA sequence: TGCAGTGCTAGAGAAACTAGCGGGGGGGCCCCCCCAGATACGCAGTATTTT. Protein sequence: CSARETSGGAPPDTQYF.

The genes are TRBV6-1 and TRBJ2-1; 12 bases are shared with TRBD2. J gave up 6 bases and V 1 base, and 7 bases lay outside the gene matches. The CDR3 has 17 residues. Germline V gene lookup returns CDR1 MNHNS and CDR2 SASEGT. The CDR3: CASSEVFLAGGGNEQFF. The CDR3 DNA is TGTGCCAGCAGTGAAGTCTTCCTAGCGGGAGGGGGCAATGAGCAGTTCTTC.

This clonotype was recorded many times. The rearrangement joins TRBV5-1 to TRBJ2-1, with 9 positions matching TRBD1. Germline CDR1 and CDR2: SGHRS and YFSETQ. J lost 5 bases, V lost 4 bases, and 10 bases had no gene match. The CDR3 length is 16 residues. The CDR3 here is CASSLTGTGHNNEQFF. The CDR3 region has the DNA TGCGCCAGCAGCCTTACCGGGACAGGGCATAACAATGAGCAGTTCTTC.

This clonotype was seen many times. This sequence joins TRBV6-2 or TRBV6-3 and TRBJ1-1; a possible D gene is TRBD1 (5 bases). V lost 7 bases to trimming and J lost 6 bases, with 30 bases between them. This CDR3 comprises 18 residues. The germline gives CDR1 MNHEY, CDR2 SVGEGT. DNA of the CDR3: TGTGCCAGCATCGACATCCCCCTATCCCGTACAGGTGAGGCTGAAGCTTTCTTT. This translates into CASIDIPLSRTGEAEAFF.

The chain combines TRBV24-1 with TRBJ2-3, with 9 bases that match TRBD2. The ends lost 1 base at V and 5 bases at J; junction bases unmatched: 3. Germline CDR1 is KGHDR and CDR2 is SFDVKD. The CDR3 has 15 residues. The CDR3 sequence: CATSDFAGGEDTQYF. The CDR3 region has the DNA TGTGCCACCAGTGATTTTGCGGGAGGGGAAGATACGCAGTATTTT.